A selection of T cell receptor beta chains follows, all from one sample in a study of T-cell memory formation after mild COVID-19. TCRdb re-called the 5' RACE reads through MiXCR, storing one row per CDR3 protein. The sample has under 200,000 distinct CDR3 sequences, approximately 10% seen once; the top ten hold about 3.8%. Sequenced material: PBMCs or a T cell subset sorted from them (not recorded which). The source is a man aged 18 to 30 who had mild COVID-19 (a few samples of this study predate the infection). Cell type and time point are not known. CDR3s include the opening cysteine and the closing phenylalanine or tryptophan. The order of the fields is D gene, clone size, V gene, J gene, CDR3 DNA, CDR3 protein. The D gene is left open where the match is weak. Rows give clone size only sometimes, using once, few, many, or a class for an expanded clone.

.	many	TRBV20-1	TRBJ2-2	TGCAGTGCTCCGAGACCGGGCACCGGGGAGCTGTTTTTT	CSAPRPGTGELFF
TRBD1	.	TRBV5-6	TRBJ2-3	TGTGCCAGCAGCCCGAACAGGGGGGATACGCAGTATTTT	CASSPNRGDTQYF
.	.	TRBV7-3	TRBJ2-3	TGTGCCAGCAGCTTCCAGGGGGGAAGCACAGATACGCAGTATTTT	CASSFQGGSTDTQYF
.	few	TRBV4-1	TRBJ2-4	TGCGCCAGCAGCCAAATATTGGAAAACATTCAGTACTTC	CASSQILENIQYF
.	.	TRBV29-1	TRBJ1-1	TGCAGCGGCCGTTTAGGACTGAACACTGAAGCTTTCTTT	CSGRLGLNTEAFF
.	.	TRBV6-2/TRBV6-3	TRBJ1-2	TGTGCCAGCAGTTACTCGATTCTCCGCGCGGGGGGCTACACCTTC	CASSYSILRAGGYTF
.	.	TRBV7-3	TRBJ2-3	TGTGCCAGTGGGCCGGGACTGAGCACAGATACGCAGTATTTT	CASGPGLSTDTQYF
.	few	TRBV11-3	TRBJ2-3	TGTGCCAGCAGCTCCGGCCTTTCTTCTCGAACAGATACGCAGTATTTT	CASSSGLSSRTDTQYF
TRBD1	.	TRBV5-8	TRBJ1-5	TGTGCCAGCAGCCAAGGGACAGGCGATCAGCCCCAGCATTTT	CASSQGTGDQPQHF
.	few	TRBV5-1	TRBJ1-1	TGCGCCAGCAGCGCGGGACACGTTAACACTGAAGCTTTCTTT	CASSAGHVNTEAFF
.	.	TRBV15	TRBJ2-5	TGTGCCACCAGCAGAGATGAAGAGGCGGTGGGGCCACAAAAAGAGACCCAGTACTTC	CATSRDEEAVGPQKETQYF
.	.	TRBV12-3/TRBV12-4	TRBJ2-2	TGTGCCAGCAGTTCTCGCGGGGAGCTGTTTTTT	CASSSRGELFF
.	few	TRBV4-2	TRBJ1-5	TGTGCCAGCAGCCGGATAGACGGCCCAAATCAGCCCCAGCATTTT	CASSRIDGPNQPQHF
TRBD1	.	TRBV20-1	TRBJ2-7	TGCAGTGCTAGAGATACACAGGGGAAAAGCTCCTACGAGCAGTACTTC	CSARDTQGKSSYEQYF
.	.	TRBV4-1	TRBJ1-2	TGCGCCAGCAGCCAAGAGCCCAGGGTGGGTTACACCTTC	CASSQEPRVGYTF
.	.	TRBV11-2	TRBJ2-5	TGTGCCAGCAGCTGGGGGGCCCTAGACAGGCTCGAGACCCAGTACTTC	CASSWGALDRLETQYF
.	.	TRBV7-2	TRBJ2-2	TGTGCCAGCAGCTTAGTGGCAGGGACCCTCGCCACCGGGGAGCTGTTTTTT	CASSLVAGTLATGELFF
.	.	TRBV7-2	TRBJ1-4	TGTGCCAGCAGCTTACACGGAGGGACTAATGAAAAACTGTTTTTT	CASSLHGGTNEKLFF
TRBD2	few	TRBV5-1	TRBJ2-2	TGCGCCAGCAGCGAGGGACTAGTCACCGGGGAGCTGTTTTTT	CASSEGLVTGELFF
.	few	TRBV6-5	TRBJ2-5	TGTGCCAGCAGTTACGACGGGACTCCCGAGGAGACCCAGTACTTC	CASSYDGTPEETQYF
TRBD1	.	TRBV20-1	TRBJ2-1	TGCAGTGCTCCGGGACAGCGCTCCTACAATGAGCAGTTCTTC	CSAPGQRSYNEQFF
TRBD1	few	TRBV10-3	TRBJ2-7	TGTGCCATCAGCGTTCCGGGACAGGGTGTTTCCTACGAGCAGTACTTC	CAISVPGQGVSYEQYF
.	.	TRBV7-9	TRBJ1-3	TGTGCCAGCAGCTACCGTCGGGACACCATATATTTT	CASSYRRDTIYF
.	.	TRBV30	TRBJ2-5	TGTGCCTGGAGTCCAGGGAGTGGGACCCAGTACTTC	CAWSPGSGTQYF
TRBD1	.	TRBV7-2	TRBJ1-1	TGTGCCAGCAGCTTCCGGGACAGGAACACTGAAGCTTTCTTT	CASSFRDRNTEAFF
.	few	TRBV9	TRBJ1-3	TGTGCCAGCAGCGTAGTTCCTGGGGGAGGAAACACCATATATTTT	CASSVVPGGGNTIYF
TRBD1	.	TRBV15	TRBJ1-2	TGTGCCACCAGCAGAGATCCACGACAGGGTGGGGGCTACACCTTC	CATSRDPRQGGGYTF
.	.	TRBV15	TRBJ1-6	TGTGCCACCAGCAGGCAGCTCCCCCTCCACTTT	CATSRQLPLHF
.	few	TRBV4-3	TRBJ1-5	TGCGCCAGCAGCCCCGGAGAAGGTCAGCCCCAGCATTTT	CASSPGEGQPQHF
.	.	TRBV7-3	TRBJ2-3	TGTGCCAGCAGCTTAACCGGGGGTGCCACAGATACGCAGTATTTT	CASSLTGGATDTQYF
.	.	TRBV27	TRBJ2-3	TGTGCCAGCAGGAAATGGGGGGTAACAGATACGCAGTATTTT	CASRKWGVTDTQYF
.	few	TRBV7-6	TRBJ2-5	TGTGCCAGCGGACACAGGGTTTTAGAGACCCAGTACTTC	CASGHRVLETQYF
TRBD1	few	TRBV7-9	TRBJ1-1	TGTGCCAGCAGCCCTGGGGGACAGGGGATGAACACTGAAGCTTTCTTT	CASSPGGQGMNTEAFF
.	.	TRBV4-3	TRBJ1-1	TGCGCCAGCAGCCTCCTTCTGACCGCTCCCATGGCTGAAGCTTTCTTT	CASSLLLTAPMAEAFF
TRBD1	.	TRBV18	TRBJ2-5	TGTGCCAGCTCAAACGGGACAGCCCAAGAGACCCAGTACTTC	CASSNGTAQETQYF
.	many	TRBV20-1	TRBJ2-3	TGCAGTGCTCAGTACAGGGGAACCGGGGGTACGCAGTATTTT	CSAQYRGTGGTQYF
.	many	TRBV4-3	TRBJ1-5	TGCGCCAGCAGCCAAGCTCTTAAGGGTCGGCAGCCCCAGCATTTT	CASSQALKGRQPQHF
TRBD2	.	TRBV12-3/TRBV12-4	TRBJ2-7	TGTGCCAGCAGCCGCGGGGGGCCCTACGAGCAGTACTTC	CASSRGGPYEQYF
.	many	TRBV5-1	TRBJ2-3	TGCGCCAGCGGGGATCGGGCCCTCACAGATACGCAGTATTTT	CASGDRALTDTQYF
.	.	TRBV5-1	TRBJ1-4	TGCGCCAGCAGCCGGGACGGAGTTAATGAAAAACTGTTTTTT	CASSRDGVNEKLFF
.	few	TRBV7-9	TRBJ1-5	TGTGCCAGCAGCACCGCGGGCGGCAATCAGCCCCAGCATTTT	CASSTAGGNQPQHF
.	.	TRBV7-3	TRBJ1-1	TGTGCCAGCAGCTTAGGGGGGAAGAACACTGAAGCTTTCTTT	CASSLGGKNTEAFF
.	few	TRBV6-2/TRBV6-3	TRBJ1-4	TGTGCCAGCAGTTTCCGGAATGAAAAACTGTTTTTT	CASSFRNEKLFF
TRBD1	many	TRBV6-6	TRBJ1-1	TGTGCCAGCAGTTACCCGGACAGGGGAGACACTGAAGCTTTCTTT	CASSYPDRGDTEAFF
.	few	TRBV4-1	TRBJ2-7	TGCGCCAGCAGCCAAGAAGAAGGGCTTGAGCAGTACTTC	CASSQEEGLEQYF
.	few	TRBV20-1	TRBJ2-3	TGCAGTGCTAGAGGATACCGAGCGGTGGAGGCAGATACGCAGTATTTT	CSARGYRAVEADTQYF
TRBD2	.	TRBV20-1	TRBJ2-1	TGCAGTCCGGTAGCGGGAGAGGCCTACAATGAGCAGTTCTTC	CSPVAGEAYNEQFF
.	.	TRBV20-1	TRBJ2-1	TGCAGTGCTCCAGAGCGCCCGGGGCCGGGTTATGAGCAGTTCTTC	CSAPERPGPGYEQFF
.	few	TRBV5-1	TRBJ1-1	TGCGCCAGCAGCTATGGACACGAAGGGAACACTGAAGCTTTCTTT	CASSYGHEGNTEAFF
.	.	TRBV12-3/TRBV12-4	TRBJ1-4	TGTGCCAGCAGTTTTTCGGTAGTGGAGGAAAAACTGTTTTTT	CASSFSVVEEKLFF
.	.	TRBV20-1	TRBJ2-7	TGCAGTGCTAGAGGAGGGGCAGGCTACGAGCAGTACTTC	CSARGGAGYEQYF
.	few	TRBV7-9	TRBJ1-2	TGTGCCAGCAGCTTGGGATTAAATGGCTACACCTTC	CASSLGLNGYTF